These T cell receptor beta chains were read from a single sample in a study of blood T cell repertoires in COVID-19. Here immunoSEQ multiplex PCR was the method, and the copy in TCRdb shows in-frame clones only, minus some. The data contain about 270,000 clones, about four fifths of them singletons. Source material: peripheral blood. Source of these receptors: a woman between 18 and 29 years old with acute or convalescent COVID-19. The CDR3 runs from the conserved cysteine through the conserved F or W. Each record gives: J gene, clone size, V gene, D gene, CDR3 protein, CDR3 DNA. A D gene is named only where the DNA matches it firmly. Not every row has a clone size; where given, it reads once, few, many or a size class.

J: TRBJ1-1; size: .; V: TRBV9; D: .; CDR3: CASSVGSDMNTEAFF; DNA: TGTGCCAGCAGCGTAGGTTCAGATATGAACACTGAAGCTTTCTTT
J: TRBJ1-1; size: .; V: TRBV10-3; D: TRBD1; CDR3: CATSRDRGRSSTEAFF; DNA: TGTGCCACCTCCAGGGACAGGGGGCGAAGCAGCACTGAAGCTTTCTTT
J: TRBJ2-1; size: .; V: TRBV10-3; D: .; CDR3: CAIRAGSNGNEQFF; DNA: TGTGCCATCAGGGCAGGGTCAAACGGCAATGAGCAGTTCTTC
J: TRBJ2-3; size: many; V: TRBV2; D: .; CDR3: CASSLWTASTDTQYF; DNA: TGTGCCAGCAGTCTATGGACAGCAAGCACAGATACGCAGTATTTT
J: TRBJ2-1; size: .; V: TRBV28; D: TRBD1; CDR3: CAIEPGQSYNEQFF; DNA: TGTGCCATCGAACCGGGACAGTCCTACAATGAGCAGTTCTTC
J: TRBJ2-7; size: .; V: TRBV7-9; D: TRBD2; CDR3: CASSLAGTTYSYEQYF; DNA: TGTGCCAGCAGCTTAGCCGGGACTACCTACTCCTACGAGCAGTACTTC
J: TRBJ1-1; size: .; V: TRBV7-9; D: .; CDR3: CASSLEGYRKKAFF; DNA: TGTGCCAGCAGCTTAGAGGGATACAGGAAGAAAGCTTTCTTT
J: TRBJ1-4; size: .; V: TRBV6-6; D: TRBD1; CDR3: CASSYGDSSNEKLFF; DNA: TGTGCCAGCAGTTACGGGGACAGCTCTAATGAAAAACTGTTTTTT
J: TRBJ1-2; size: .; V: TRBV30; D: .; CDR3: CAYHTGFEGYTF; DNA: TGTGCCTACCATACAGGGTTCGAGGGCTACACCTTC
J: TRBJ2-1; size: .; V: TRBV10-2; D: TRBD2; CDR3: CASSESGLAGGSYNEQFF; DNA: TGCGCCAGCAGTGAAAGTGGGCTAGCGGGAGGATCATACAATGAGCAGTTCTTC
J: TRBJ2-1; size: once; V: TRBV24-1; D: TRBD2; CDR3: CATSDGTSGYNEQFF; DNA: TGTGCCACCAGTGACGGGACTAGCGGTTACAATGAGCAGTTCTTC
J: TRBJ1-1; size: .; V: TRBV29-1; D: TRBD1; CDR3: CSVVGTGVYTEAFF; DNA: TGCAGCGTTGTAGGGACAGGGGTCTACACTGAAGCTTTCTTT
J: TRBJ2-7; size: .; V: TRBV9; D: TRBD1; CDR3: CASSFKGAGDEQYF; DNA: TGTGCCAGCAGCTTCAAGGGGGCAGGCGACGAGCAGTACTTC
J: TRBJ2-5; size: .; V: TRBV6-5; D: .; CDR3: CASSYSPGAGQETQYF; DNA: TGTGCCAGCAGTTATTCGCCTGGGGCAGGGCAAGAGACCCAGTACTTC
J: TRBJ2-7; size: few; V: TRBV7-9; D: .; CDR3: CASSPQDRPYEQYF; DNA: TGTGCCAGCAGCCCCCAGGACAGACCCTACGAGCAGTACTTC
J: TRBJ2-2; size: few; V: TRBV10-2; D: .; CDR3: CASNWGRTTGGTGELFF; DNA: TGCGCCAGCAACTGGGGGAGGACCACCGGGGGCACCGGGGAGCTGTTTTTT
J: TRBJ2-7; size: .; V: TRBV6-6; D: TRBD1; CDR3: CASSKGQGGSYEQYF; DNA: TGTGCCAGCAGCAAGGGACAGGGGGGCTCCTACGAGCAGTACTTC
J: TRBJ2-1; size: .; V: TRBV9; D: .; CDR3: CASTPGGTEGYEQFF; DNA: TGTGCCAGCACCCCTGGGGGGACGGAAGGCTATGAGCAGTTCTTC
J: TRBJ2-7; size: few; V: TRBV28; D: .; CDR3: CASSLLQDSYEQYF; DNA: TGTGCCAGCAGTTTATTACAGGACTCCTACGAGCAGTACTTC
J: TRBJ2-1; size: .; V: TRBV27; D: .; CDR3: CASSLEGATNRFF; DNA: TGTGCCAGCAGTTTAGAGGGCGCCACTAATCGGTTCTTC
J: TRBJ1-4; size: few; V: TRBV9; D: TRBD1; CDR3: CASSERQGDEKLFF; DNA: TGTGCCAGCAGCGAACGACAGGGGGATGAAAAACTGTTTTTT